A selection of T cell receptor beta chains follows, all from one sample in a study of T cell responses to AZD1222 COVID-19 vaccine. Some clones are missing from TCRdb's copy, which holds only in-frame ones; the method was immunoSEQ multiplex PCR. Altogether 150,000 to 180,000 clones are present, 90% to 95% being singletons, with the ten largest covering 1.5%. The specimen comprised peripheral blood, sampled 28 days after the second AZD1222 dose. All receptors derive from an adult who received the AZD1222 COVID-19 vaccine. The CDR3 runs from the conserved cysteine through the conserved F or W. D genes are given only for firm matches. Clone size is given for some rows only: seen once, a few or many times, or a class if the clone is expanded.

V: TRBV24-1; J: TRBJ2-3; size: -; D: -; DNA: TGTGCCACCAGTGGAGGGGGGGGGACAGATACGCAGTATTTT; CDR3: CATSGGGGTDTQYF
V: TRBV27; J: TRBJ2-1; size: -; D: -; DNA: TGTGCCAGCAGTCCAGGGGCAAGCTTCTCCAATGAGCAGTTCTTC; CDR3: CASSPGASFSNEQFF
V: TRBV9; J: TRBJ1-1; size: -; D: -; DNA: TGTGCCAGCAGCGGTCTCAGGGGAGGGATGATGGTCACTGAAGCTTTCTTT; CDR3: CASSGLRGGMMVTEAFF
V: TRBV11-3; J: TRBJ2-1; size: -; D: TRBD1; DNA: TGTGCCAGCAGCACGACCGGGACAGTAATCAATGAGCAGTTCTTC; CDR3: CASSTTGTVINEQFF
V: TRBV5-1; J: TRBJ2-3; size: -; D: -; DNA: TGCGCCAGCAGCTCCCGGGCCACTGACAGAGCGCAGTATTTT; CDR3: CASSSRATDRAQYF
V: TRBV12-2; J: TRBJ1-2; size: -; D: -; DNA: TGTGCAAGTCGACCCCTTGACTATGGCTACACCTTC; CDR3: CASRPLDYGYTF
V: TRBV6-5; J: TRBJ1-6; size: once; D: -; DNA: TGTGCCAGCAGTTACTTGTCAGGTAGCAATTCACCCCTCCACTTT; CDR3: CASSYLSGSNSPLHF
V: TRBV9; J: TRBJ2-6; size: -; D: -; DNA: TGTGCCAGCAGCCTCGGACAGCACTCTGGGGCCAACGTCCTGACTTTC; CDR3: CASSLGQHSGANVLTF
V: TRBV19; J: TRBJ2-1; size: -; D: TRBD1; DNA: TGTGCCAGTAGCGACAGGGGTAGCTCCTACAATGAGCAGTTCTTC; CDR3: CASSDRGSSYNEQFF
V: TRBV12-3/TRBV12-4; J: TRBJ1-2; size: -; D: -; DNA: TGTGCCAGCAGTTTGCGGGGGCTGGATGGCTACACCTTC; CDR3: CASSLRGLDGYTF
V: TRBV6-5; J: TRBJ2-7; size: -; D: -; DNA: TGTGCCAGCAGTTACGGGGGGGCCGAGCAGTACTTC; CDR3: CASSYGGAEQYF
V: TRBV2; J: TRBJ2-7; size: -; D: TRBD1; DNA: TGTGCCAGCAACGCCGACAGGGAAAATGACGAGCAGTACTTC; CDR3: CASNADRENDEQYF
V: TRBV25-1; J: TRBJ2-1; size: few; D: -; DNA: TGTGCCAGCAGTGAACGGCGGGGTAGTGAGCAGTTCTTC; CDR3: CASSERRGSEQFF
V: TRBV20-1; J: TRBJ1-5; size: -; D: -; DNA: TGCAGTGCTAGTGAAGGGGGACAGCCCCAGCATTTT; CDR3: CSASEGGQPQHF